Below, one TCR beta chain is given with its context. This sample stems from a study of blood T cell repertoires in COVID-19. In the original processing: Amplifying reference gene primers gave estimates of nucleated cell counts. The table came from immunoSEQ multiplex PCR; TCRdb's copy has only in-frame clones and leaves some out. V and J calls plus clone size are reproduced from that table; the DNA served to infer D and trimming. Found here are 300,000 or so clones, roughly 88% of them singletons; the top ten hold around 1.6%. Germline CDR1 and CDR2: SGHRS and YFSETQ. V was shortened by 4 bases and J by 0 bases, with 11 bases between the two germline ends. There are 14 residues in the CDR3.

The clonotype was recovered from a woman aged 45 to 65 with acute or convalescent COVID-19. The sample taken for sequencing was peripheral blood. V usage is TRBV5-1 and J usage is TRBJ2-7, with D hard to call. The CDR3 spells CASSPSSDSYEQYF. The CDR3 DNA sequence: TGCGCCAGCAGCCCGTCCAGCGACTCCTACGAGCAGTACTTC.